Reported below is one T cell receptor (beta chain). The multiple sclerosis control group comprised treatment-naive patients with stable or active relapsing-remitting disease. The data are from a study of CD8 T cells in Susac syndrome. An input of about 0.5 to 1 ug of RNA was subjected to reverse transcription using random hexamers. Multiplex immunoSEQ PCR targeted 54 Vbeta and 13 Jbeta TCR beta segments. TCRdb itself ran the immunoSEQ multiplex PCR reads through MiXCR, one entry per CDR3 protein. The table includes 90,000 to 150,000 distinct CDR3 sequences, 90% to 95% detected once. Germline assignment: CDR1 SQVTM and CDR2 ANQGSEA. CDR3 size: 14 residues. Trimming took 6 bases from V and 6 from J, leaving 18 bases between them.

Sequences were obtained from CD4+ T cells from PBMCs. The TCR comes from a human donor with multiple sclerosis. The chain combines TRBV29-1 with TRBJ1-5; no definite D call. This CDR3 is CSVVTGRGGQPQHF. The CDR3 bases are TGCAGCGTCGTCACCGGACGGGGTGGTCAGCCCCAGCATTTT.